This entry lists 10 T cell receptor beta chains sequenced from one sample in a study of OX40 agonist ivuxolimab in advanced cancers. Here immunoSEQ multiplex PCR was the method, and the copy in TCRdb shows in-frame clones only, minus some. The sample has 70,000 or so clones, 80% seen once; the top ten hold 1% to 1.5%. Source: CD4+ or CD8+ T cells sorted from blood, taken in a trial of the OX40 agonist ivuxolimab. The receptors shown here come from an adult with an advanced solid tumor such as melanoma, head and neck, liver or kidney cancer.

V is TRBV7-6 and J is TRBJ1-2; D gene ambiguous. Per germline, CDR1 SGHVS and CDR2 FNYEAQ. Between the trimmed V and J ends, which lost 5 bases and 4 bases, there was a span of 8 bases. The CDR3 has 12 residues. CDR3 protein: CASSPGSYGYTF. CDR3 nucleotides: TGTGCCAGCAGCCCAGGCTCCTATGGCTACACCTTC.

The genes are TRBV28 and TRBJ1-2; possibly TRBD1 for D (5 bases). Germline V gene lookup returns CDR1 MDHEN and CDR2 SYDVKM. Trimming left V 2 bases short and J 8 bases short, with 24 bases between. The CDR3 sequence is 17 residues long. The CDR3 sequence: CASSLGDSYPSGYGYTF. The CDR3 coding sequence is TGTGCCAGCAGTTTAGGAGACAGCTACCCTTCGGGATACGGCTACACCTTC.

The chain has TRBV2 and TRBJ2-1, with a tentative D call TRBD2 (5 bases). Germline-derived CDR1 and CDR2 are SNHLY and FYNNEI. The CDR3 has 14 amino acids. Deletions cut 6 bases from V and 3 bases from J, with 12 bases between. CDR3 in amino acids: CASSILDFYNEQFF. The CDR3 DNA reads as TGTGCCAGCAGCATACTAGATTTCTACAATGAGCAGTTCTTC.

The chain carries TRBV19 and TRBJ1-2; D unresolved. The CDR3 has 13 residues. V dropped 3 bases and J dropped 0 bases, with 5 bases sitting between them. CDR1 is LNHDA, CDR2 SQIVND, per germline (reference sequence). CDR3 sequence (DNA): TGTGCCAGTAGTATGGACTCTAACTATGGCTACACCTTC. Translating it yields CASSMDSNYGYTF.

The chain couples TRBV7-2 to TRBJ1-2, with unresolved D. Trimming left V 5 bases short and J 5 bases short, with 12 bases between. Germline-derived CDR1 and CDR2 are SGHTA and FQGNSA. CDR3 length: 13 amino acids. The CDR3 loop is CASSRGLGYGYTF. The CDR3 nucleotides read TGTGCCAGCAGCAGAGGTCTGGGTTATGGCTACACCTTC.

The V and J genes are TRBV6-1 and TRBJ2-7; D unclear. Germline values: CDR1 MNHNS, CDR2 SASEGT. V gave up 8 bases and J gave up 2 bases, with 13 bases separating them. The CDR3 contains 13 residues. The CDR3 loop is CASRMRGAYEQYF. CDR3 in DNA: TGTGCCAGCCGAATGCGAGGAGCCTACGAGCAGTACTTC.

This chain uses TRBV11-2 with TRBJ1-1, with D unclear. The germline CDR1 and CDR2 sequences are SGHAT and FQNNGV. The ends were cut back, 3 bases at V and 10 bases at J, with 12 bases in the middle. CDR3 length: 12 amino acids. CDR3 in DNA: TGTGCCAGCAGCTTGGACGGCCTTATAGCTTTCTTT. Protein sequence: CASSLDGLIAFF.

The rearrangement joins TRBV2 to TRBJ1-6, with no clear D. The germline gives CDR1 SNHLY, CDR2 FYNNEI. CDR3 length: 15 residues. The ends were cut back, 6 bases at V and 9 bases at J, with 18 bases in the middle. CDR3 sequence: CASRPGGSNGSPLHF. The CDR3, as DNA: TGTGCCAGCAGACCCGGAGGGTCAAACGGTTCACCCCTCCACTTT. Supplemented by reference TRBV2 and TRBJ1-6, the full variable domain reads EPEVTQTPSHQVTQMGQEVILRCVPISNHLYFYWYRQILGQKVEFLVSFYNNEISEKSEIFDDQFSVERPDGSNFTLKIRSTKLEDSAMYFCASRPGGSNGSPLHFGNGTRLTVT.

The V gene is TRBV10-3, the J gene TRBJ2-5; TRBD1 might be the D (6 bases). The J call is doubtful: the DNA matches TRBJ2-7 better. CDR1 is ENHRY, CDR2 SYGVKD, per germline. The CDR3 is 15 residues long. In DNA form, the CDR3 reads TGTGCCATCAGTGAGGGACGACAGGTAACCTACGAGCAGTACTTC. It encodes CAISEGRQVTYEQYF.

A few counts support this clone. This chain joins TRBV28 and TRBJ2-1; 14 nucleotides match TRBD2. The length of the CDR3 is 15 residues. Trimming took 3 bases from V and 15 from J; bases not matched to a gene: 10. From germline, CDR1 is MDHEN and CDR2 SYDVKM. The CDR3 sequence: CASSFGTSGGTEGFF. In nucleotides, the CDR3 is TGTGCCAGCAGTTTCGGGACTAGCGGGGGCACCGAGGGGTTCTTC.